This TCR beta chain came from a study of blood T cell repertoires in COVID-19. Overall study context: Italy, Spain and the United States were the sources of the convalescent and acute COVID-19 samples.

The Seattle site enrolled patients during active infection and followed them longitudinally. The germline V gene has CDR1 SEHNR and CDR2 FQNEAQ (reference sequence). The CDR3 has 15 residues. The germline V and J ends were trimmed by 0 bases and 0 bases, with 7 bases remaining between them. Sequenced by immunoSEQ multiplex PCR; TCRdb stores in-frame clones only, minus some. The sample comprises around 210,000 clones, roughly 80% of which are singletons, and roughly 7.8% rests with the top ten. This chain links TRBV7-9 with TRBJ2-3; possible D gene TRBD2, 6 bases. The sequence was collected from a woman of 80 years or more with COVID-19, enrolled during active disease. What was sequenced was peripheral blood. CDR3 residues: CASSLASGSTDTQYF. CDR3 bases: TGTGCCAGCAGCTTAGCCAGCGGGAGCACAGATACGCAGTATTTT.